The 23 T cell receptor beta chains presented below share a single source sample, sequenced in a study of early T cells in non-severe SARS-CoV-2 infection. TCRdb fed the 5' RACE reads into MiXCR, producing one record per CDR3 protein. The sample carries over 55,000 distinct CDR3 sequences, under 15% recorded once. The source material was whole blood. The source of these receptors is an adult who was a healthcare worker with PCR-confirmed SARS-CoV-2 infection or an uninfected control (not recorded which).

CDR3 in DNA: TGTGCCAGCAGTTCCACAGGGACTGGGGCCAACGTCCTGACTTTC. This encodes CASSSTGTGANVLTF. The rearrangement links TRBV28 to TRBJ2-6, with D possibly being TRBD1 (6 bases). Between the trimmed V and J ends, which lost 4 bases and 2 bases, there was a span of 9 bases. Per germline, CDR1 MDHEN and CDR2 SYDVKM. The CDR3 is 15 amino acids.

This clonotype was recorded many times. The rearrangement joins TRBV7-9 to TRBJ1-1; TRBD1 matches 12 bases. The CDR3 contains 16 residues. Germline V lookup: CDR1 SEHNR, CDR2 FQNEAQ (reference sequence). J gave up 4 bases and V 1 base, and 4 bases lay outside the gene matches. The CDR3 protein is CASSLGSGQGATEAFF. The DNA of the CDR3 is TGTGCCAGCAGCTTAGGGTCGGGACAGGGGGCCACTGAAGCTTTCTTT. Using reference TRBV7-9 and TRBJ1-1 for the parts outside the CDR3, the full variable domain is DTGVSQNPRHKITKRGQNVTFRCDPISEHNRLYWYRQTLGQGPEFLTYFQNEAQLEKSRLLSDRFSAERPKGSFSTLEIQRTEQGDSAMYLCASSLGSGQGATEAFFGQGTRLTVV.

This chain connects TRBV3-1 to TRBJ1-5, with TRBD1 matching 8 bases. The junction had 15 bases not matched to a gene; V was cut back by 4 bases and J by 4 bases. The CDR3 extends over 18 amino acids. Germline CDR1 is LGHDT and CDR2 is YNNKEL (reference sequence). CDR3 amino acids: CASSREELMTGENQPQHF. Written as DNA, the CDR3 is TGTGCCAGCAGCCGCGAGGAATTGATGACAGGGGAGAATCAGCCCCAGCATTTT.

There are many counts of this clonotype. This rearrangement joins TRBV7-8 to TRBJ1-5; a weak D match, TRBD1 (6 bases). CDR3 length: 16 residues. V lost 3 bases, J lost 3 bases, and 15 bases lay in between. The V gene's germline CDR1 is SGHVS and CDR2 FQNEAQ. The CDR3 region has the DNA TGTGCCAGCAGCTTTTCGGGACACCGGTACAATCAGCCCCAGCATTTT. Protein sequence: CASSFSGHRYNQPQHF.

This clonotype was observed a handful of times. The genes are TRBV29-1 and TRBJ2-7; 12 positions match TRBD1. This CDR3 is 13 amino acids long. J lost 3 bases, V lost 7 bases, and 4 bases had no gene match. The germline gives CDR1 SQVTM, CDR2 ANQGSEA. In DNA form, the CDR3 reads TGCAGCGCTGGGACAGGGGGCGTCTACGAGCAGTACTTC. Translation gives CSAGTGGVYEQYF.

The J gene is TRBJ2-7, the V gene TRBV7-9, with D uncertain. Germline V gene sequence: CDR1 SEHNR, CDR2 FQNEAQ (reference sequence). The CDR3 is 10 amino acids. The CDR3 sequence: CPIGWNEQYF. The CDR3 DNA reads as TGTCCCATTGGGTGGAACGAGCAGTACTTC. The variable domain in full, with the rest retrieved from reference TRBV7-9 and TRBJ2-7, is DTGVSQNPRHKITKRGQNVTFRCDPISEHNRLYWYRQTLGQGPEFLTYFQNEAQLEKSRLLSDRFSAERPKGSFSTLEIQRTEQGDSAMYLCPIGWNEQYFGPGTRLTVT.

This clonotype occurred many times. The CDR3 is CASLKGREQYF. Here the CDR3 DNA reads TGTGCCAGCCTAAAAGGGCGCGAGCAGTACTTC. V is TRBV12-3 or TRBV12-4 and J is TRBJ2-7; the D is unclear. This CDR3 is built from 11 residues. Deletions cut 8 bases from V and 6 bases from J, with 11 bases between.

This CDR3 is CASSGQGRADTQYF. In DNA form, the CDR3 reads TGTGCCAGCAGCGGACAGGGGAGAGCAGATACGCAGTATTTT. This sequence joins TRBV9 and TRBJ2-3; 8 positions agree with TRBD1. The germline gives CDR1 SGDLS, CDR2 YYNGEE. V lost 3 bases and J lost 4; bases outside the gene matches: 4. CDR3 size: 14 residues.

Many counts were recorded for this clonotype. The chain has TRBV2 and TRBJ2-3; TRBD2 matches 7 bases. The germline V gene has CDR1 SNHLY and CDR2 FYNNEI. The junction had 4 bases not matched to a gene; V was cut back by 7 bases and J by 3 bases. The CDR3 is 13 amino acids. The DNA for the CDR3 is TGTGCCAGCACCGGGAGGACGACAGATACGCAGTATTTT. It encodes CASTGRTTDTQYF. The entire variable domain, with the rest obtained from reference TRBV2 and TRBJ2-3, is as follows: EPEVTQTPSHQVTQMGQEVILRCVPISNHLYFYWYRQILGQKVEFLVSFYNNEISEKSEIFDDQFSVERPDGSNFTLKIRSTKLEDSAMYFCASTGRTTDTQYFGPGTRLTVL.

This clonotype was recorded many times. The CDR3, as DNA: TGTGCCAGCAGTCCGGCGTACCGGGGGGCCACAGATACGCAGTATTTT. Translating it yields CASSPAYRGATDTQYF. The chain links TRBV6-5 to TRBJ2-3, with D perhaps matching TRBD2 (7 bases). CDR3 length equals 16 residues. Trimming left V 5 bases short and J 2 bases short, with 17 bases between. CDR1 is MNHEY, CDR2 SVGAGI, per germline.

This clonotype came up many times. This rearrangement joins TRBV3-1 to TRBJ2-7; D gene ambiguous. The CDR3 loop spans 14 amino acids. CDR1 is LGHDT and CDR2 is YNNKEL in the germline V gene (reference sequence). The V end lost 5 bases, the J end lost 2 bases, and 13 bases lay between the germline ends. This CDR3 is CASSSDTYTYEQYF. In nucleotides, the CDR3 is TGTGCCAGCAGCTCCGACACGTACACCTACGAGCAGTACTTC.

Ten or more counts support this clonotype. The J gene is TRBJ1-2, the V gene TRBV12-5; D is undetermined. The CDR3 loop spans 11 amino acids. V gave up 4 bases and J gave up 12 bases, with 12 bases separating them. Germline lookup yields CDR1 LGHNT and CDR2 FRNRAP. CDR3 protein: CASGSGFADTF. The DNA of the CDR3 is TGTGCTAGTGGTTCGGGCTTCGCCGACACCTTC.

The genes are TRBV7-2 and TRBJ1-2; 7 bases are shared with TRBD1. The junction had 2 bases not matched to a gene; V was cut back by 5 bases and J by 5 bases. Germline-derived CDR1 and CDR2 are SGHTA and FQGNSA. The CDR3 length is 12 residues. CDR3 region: CASSTTGYGYTF. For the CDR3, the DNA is TGTGCCAGCAGCACGACAGGGTATGGCTACACCTTC.

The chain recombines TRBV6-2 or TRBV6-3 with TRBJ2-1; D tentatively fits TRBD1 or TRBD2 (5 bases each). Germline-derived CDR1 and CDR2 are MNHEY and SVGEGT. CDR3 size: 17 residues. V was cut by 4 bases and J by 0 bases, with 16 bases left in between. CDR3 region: CASSSIPGRSSYNEQFF. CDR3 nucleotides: TGTGCCAGCAGTTCCATCCCGGGGCGAAGCTCCTACAATGAGCAGTTCTTC.

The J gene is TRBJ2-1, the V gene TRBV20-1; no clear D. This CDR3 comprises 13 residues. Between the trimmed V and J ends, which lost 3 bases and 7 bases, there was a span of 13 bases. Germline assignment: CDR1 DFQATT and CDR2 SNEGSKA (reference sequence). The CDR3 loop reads CSASLASRNEQFF. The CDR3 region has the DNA TGCAGTGCTAGTTTGGCTAGTAGGAATGAGCAGTTCTTC.

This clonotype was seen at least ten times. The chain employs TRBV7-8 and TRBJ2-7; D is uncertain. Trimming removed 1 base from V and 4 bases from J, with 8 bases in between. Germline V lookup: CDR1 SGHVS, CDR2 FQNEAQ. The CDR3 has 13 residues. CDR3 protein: CASSLVTDYEQYF. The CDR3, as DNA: TGTGCCAGCAGCTTAGTTACGGATTACGAGCAGTACTTC.

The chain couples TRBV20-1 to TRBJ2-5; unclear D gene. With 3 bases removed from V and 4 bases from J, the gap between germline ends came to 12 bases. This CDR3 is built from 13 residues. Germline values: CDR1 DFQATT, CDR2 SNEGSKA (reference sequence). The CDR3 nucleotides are TGCAGTGCTAGTCCTGAGGCCACAGAGACCCAGTACTTC. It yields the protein CSASPEATETQYF.

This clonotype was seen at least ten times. CDR3 DNA: TGTGCCAGCTCACCACAGGGTACAGAAAACACCATATATTTT. Translation: CASSPQGTENTIYF. The chain employs TRBV18 and TRBJ1-3; D is uncertain. V gave up 1 base and J gave up 6 bases, with 10 bases separating them. The CDR3 sequence is 14 residues long. The germline V gene encodes CDR1 KGHSH and CDR2 LQKENI.

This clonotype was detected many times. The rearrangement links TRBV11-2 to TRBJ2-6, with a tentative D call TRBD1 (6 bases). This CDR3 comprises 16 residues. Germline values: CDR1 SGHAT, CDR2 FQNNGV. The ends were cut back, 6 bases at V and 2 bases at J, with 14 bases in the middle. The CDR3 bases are TGTGCCAGCAGACCGGTTGGGGGCCCTGGGGCCAACGTCCTGACTTTC. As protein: CASRPVGGPGANVLTF.

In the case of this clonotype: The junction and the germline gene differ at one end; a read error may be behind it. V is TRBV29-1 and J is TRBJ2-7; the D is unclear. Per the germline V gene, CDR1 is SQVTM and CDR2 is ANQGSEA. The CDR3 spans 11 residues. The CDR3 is CSIEVVGEQYF. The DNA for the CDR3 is TGCAGCATTGAAGTGGTAGGCGAGCAGTACTTC.

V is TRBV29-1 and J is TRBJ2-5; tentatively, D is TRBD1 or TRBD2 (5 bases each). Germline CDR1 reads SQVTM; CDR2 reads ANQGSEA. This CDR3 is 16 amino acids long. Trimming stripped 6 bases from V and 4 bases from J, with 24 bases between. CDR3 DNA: TGCAGCGTCTTCCGGGGACGCCCAGAATCAGGAGAGACCCAGTACTTC. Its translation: CSVFRGRPESGETQYF. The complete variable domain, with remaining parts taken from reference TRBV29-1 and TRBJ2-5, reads SAVISQKPSRDICQRGTSLTIQCQVDSQVTMMFWYRQQPGQSLTLIATANQGSEATYESGFVIDKFPISRPNLTFSTLTVSNMSPEDSSIYLCSVFRGRPESGETQYFGPGTRLLVL.

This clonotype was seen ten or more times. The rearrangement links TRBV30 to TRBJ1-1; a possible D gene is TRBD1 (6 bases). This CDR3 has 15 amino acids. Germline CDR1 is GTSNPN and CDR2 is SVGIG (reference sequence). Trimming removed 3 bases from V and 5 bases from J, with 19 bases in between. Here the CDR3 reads CAWREKRGLGTEAFF. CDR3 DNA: TGTGCCTGGAGGGAGAAACGGGGGCTGGGGACTGAAGCTTTCTTT. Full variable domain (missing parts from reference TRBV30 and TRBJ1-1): SQTIHQWPATLVQPVGSPLSLECTVEGTSNPNLYWYRQAAGRGLQLLFYSVGIGQISSEVPQNLSASRPQDRQFILSSKKLLLSDSGFYLCAWREKRGLGTEAFFGQGTRLTVV.

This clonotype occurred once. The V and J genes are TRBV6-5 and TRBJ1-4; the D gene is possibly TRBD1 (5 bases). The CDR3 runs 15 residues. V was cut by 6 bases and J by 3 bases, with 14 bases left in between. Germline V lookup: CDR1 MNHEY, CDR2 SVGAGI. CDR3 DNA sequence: TGTGCCAGCAGCCGGGGAGGAGGGGCTAATGAAAAACTGTTTTTT. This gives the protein CASSRGGGANEKLFF.